This T cell receptor beta chain comes out of a study of CD4 T cells in relation to SARS-CoV-2 and coronaviruses (dated by TCRdb to 2020 to 2023). With regard to the full study: Across all 12 patients in the full convalescent cohort, ages ranged from 21 to 72 years, with a median of 38. Shared crossreactive spike epitopes were mapped to their HLA restriction using patient-derived lymphoblastoid cell lines. Of the 12 convalescent patients, 8 were male and 4 were female, and two of the subjects were Hispanic. The Adaptive Biotechnologies TCR-sequencing kit was used for samples from a few pre-COVID donors and for the naive versus memory experiments, whereas the other data were Illumina-based. At the level of individual TCR clonotypes, the study measured memory CD4+ T cell crossreactivity between SARS-CoV-2 spike protein and common cold coronavirus spike proteins. Expansion assays from other donors in the study were sequenced with a different, Illumina-based TCR-beta assay. Broader findings and caveats from the paper: Because the crossreactivity analysis focused on spike protein, crossreactivity against other viral proteins was not assessed. Because no donor provided both pre-pandemic and post-infection samples, tracing the source of pre-existing responses was limited. Sequencing of naive versus memory cells indicated that the assay detects memory recall responses, not primary responses primed during culture. In approximately 65% of donors, memory CD4+ clonotypes turned up that crossrecognized SARS-CoV-2 and at least one common cold coronavirus spike. Compared with monoreactive clones, crossreactive clones had significantly weaker SARS-CoV-2-driven expansion, a result consistent with antigenic imprinting. Small numbers of patients and of tested TCRs limited the study.

To note about this clone: Its antigen is still unknown. Base-call qualities are not available, and no considerably larger clone is one nucleotide away.

The cysteine opens and the phenylalanine closes a CDR3 of 16 amino acids. Left in the record is the CDR3 DNA by itself, 48 bases read in frame from the first base. V loses 2 bases at its end and J loses 0 bases; junction bases beyond the gene matches: 4. CDR1 and CDR2, per the germline V gene, are MGHRA and YSYEKL. DNA from uncultured naive and memory CD4+ T cells underwent immunoSEQ TCR-beta sequencing at deep resolution. The source study handled its data this way. During preprocessing, nonproductive sequences were discarded, as were any CDR3s that did not begin with C, did not end with F or W, or were shorter than 7 amino acids. Cultured and uncultured naive and memory CD4+ repertoires were searched for previously identified spike- and CEF-reactive CDR3s. CDR3 homology was measured as pairwise Levenshtein distance, computed with the stringdist R package after trimming three terminal residues from each end. Drawn from immuneACCESS, this table holds only the in-frame rearrangements with V and J called that TCRdb kept. Clones are partly lost; checked studies trace under half to an unresolved V gene and leave the rest unexplained. Clonal size and the V and J genes are those of that table, whereas D and trimming came from the DNA. In all, the sample holds 35,000 to 40,000 clones, and 70% to 90% of those were seen once. Roughly 3% of the sample is in the top ten clones.

Naive and memory CD4+ T cells were separated from cryopreserved PBMCs by CD4 enrichment followed by EasySep naive CD4+ T cell enrichment. Ficoll-Paque PLUS gradient centrifugation was used to isolate PBMCs from leukapheresis product or whole blood. PBMCs were either cryopreserved at -140°C or used fresh in the expansion assay. The QIAamp Micro DNA Kit was used to extract genomic DNA from the CD4+ T cells. Sequenced sample: memory CD4+ T cells from PBMCs. The cell subset or site tag for this specimen amounts to: memory (non-naive) CD4+ T cells. The rearrangement joined TRBV4-1 to TRBJ2-7, and TRBD2 aligns with 10 junction nucleotides. The sequence was obtained from an adult with COVID-19. The CDR3 protein sequence reads: CASSQLAGVASYEQYF. The base sequence is TGCGCCAGCAGCCAACTAGCGGGAGTAGCCTCCTACGAGCAGTACTTC.